This is a list of T cell receptor beta chains from one sample in a study of Ad26.COV2.S vaccination and SARS-CoV-2 variants. Sequenced by immunoSEQ multiplex PCR; TCRdb stores in-frame clones only, minus some. The profile covers some 410,000 clones, with about nine tenths appearing a single time and under 2% taken by the ten largest. Here the sequenced sample was peripheral blood, taken in a trial of Ad26.COV2.S vaccine versus placebo. These receptors all come from a person aged 18-60 years who received the Ad26.COV2.S COVID-19 vaccine or a placebo. The CDR3 runs from the conserved cysteine through the conserved F or W. The D gene is left open where the match is weak. Only part of the rows carry a size: once, few, many, or a class if the clone is expanded.

v_gene: TRBV19
abundance: .
d_gene: .
j_gene: TRBJ2-5
CDR3aa: CASSWGDQETQYF
CDR3nt: TGTGCCAGTAGTTGGGGAGACCAAGAGACCCAGTACTTC

v_gene: TRBV11-2
abundance: .
d_gene: .
j_gene: TRBJ2-1
CDR3aa: CASSFQPAGSSYNEQFF
CDR3nt: TGTGCCAGCAGCTTCCAGCCCGCGGGGAGCTCCTACAATGAGCAGTTCTTC

v_gene: TRBV9
abundance: .
d_gene: .
j_gene: TRBJ2-7
CDR3aa: CASSGGANSYEQYF
CDR3nt: TGTGCCAGCAGCGGCGGGGCTAACTCCTACGAGCAGTACTTC

v_gene: TRBV28
abundance: .
d_gene: .
j_gene: TRBJ1-2
CDR3aa: CASSLDYRSYGYTF
CDR3nt: TGTGCCAGCAGTTTGGACTACAGGTCGTATGGCTACACCTTC

v_gene: TRBV2
abundance: .
d_gene: .
j_gene: TRBJ2-7
CDR3aa: CARDQERGSYEQYF
CDR3nt: TGTGCCAGGGACCAAGAAAGGGGGTCCTACGAGCAGTACTTC

v_gene: TRBV28
abundance: .
d_gene: .
j_gene: TRBJ2-1
CDR3aa: CASSLVFGVYNEQFF
CDR3nt: TGTGCCAGCAGTTTAGTATTTGGGGTATACAATGAGCAGTTCTTC

v_gene: TRBV4-3
abundance: .
d_gene: .
j_gene: TRBJ2-5
CDR3aa: CASSQVAYQETQYF
CDR3nt: TGCGCCAGCAGCCAAGTGGCGTACCAAGAGACCCAGTACTTC

v_gene: TRBV30
abundance: few
d_gene: .
j_gene: TRBJ1-3
CDR3aa: CAWRPGGNTIYF
CDR3nt: TGTGCCTGGCGCCCAGGGGGAAACACCATATATTTT

v_gene: TRBV10-3
abundance: .
d_gene: .
j_gene: TRBJ1-2
CDR3aa: CAISESPGSGYTF
CDR3nt: TGTGCCATCAGTGAGTCGCCAGGGTCGGGCTACACCTTC

v_gene: TRBV2
abundance: .
d_gene: .
j_gene: TRBJ2-7
CDR3aa: CASSEIYSYEQYF
CDR3nt: TGTGCCAGCAGTGAAATTTATTCCTACGAGCAGTACTTC

v_gene: TRBV24-1
abundance: .
d_gene: .
j_gene: TRBJ2-1
CDR3aa: CATSDRGDNEQFF
CDR3nt: TGTGCCACCAGTGACAGAGGTGACAATGAGCAGTTCTTC

v_gene: TRBV7-2
abundance: .
d_gene: .
j_gene: TRBJ2-7
CDR3aa: CASSSIPGGSYEQYF
CDR3nt: TGTGCCAGCAGCTCCATTCCCGGGGGATCCTACGAGCAGTACTTC

v_gene: TRBV12-3/TRBV12-4
abundance: few
d_gene: .
j_gene: TRBJ1-4
CDR3aa: CASSLSTNEKLFF
CDR3nt: TGTGCCAGCAGTTTAAGCACTAATGAAAAACTGTTTTTT

v_gene: TRBV19
abundance: .
d_gene: .
j_gene: TRBJ1-1
CDR3aa: CASSIFGRNTEAFF
CDR3nt: TGTGCCAGTAGTATCTTTGGGCGGAACACTGAAGCTTTCTTT

v_gene: TRBV2
abundance: .
d_gene: .
j_gene: TRBJ2-3
CDR3aa: CASGGSASTDTQYF
CDR3nt: TGTGCCAGCGGGGGGTCCGCTAGCACAGATACGCAGTATTTT

v_gene: TRBV5-6
abundance: .
d_gene: .
j_gene: TRBJ2-2
CDR3aa: CASSLGGAGELFF
CDR3nt: TGTGCCAGCAGCTTGGGGGGCGCCGGGGAGCTGTTTTTT

v_gene: TRBV28
abundance: .
d_gene: .
j_gene: TRBJ2-2
CDR3aa: CASSPRHGGLGGELFF
CDR3nt: TGTGCCAGCAGTCCTCGGCATGGGGGGCTTGGCGGGGAGCTGTTTTTT

v_gene: TRBV4-3
abundance: .
d_gene: TRBD1
j_gene: TRBJ2-4
CDR3aa: CASSQEAGQGKPFKNIQYF
CDR3nt: TGCGCCAGCAGCCAAGAGGCAGGACAGGGAAAACCCTTCAAAAACATTCAGTACTTC

v_gene: TRBV7-2
abundance: few
d_gene: TRBD1
j_gene: TRBJ1-5
CDR3aa: CASSLLGQTHQPQHF
CDR3nt: TGTGCCAGCAGCTTACTGGGACAGACACATCAGCCCCAGCATTTT

v_gene: TRBV2
abundance: .
d_gene: TRBD1
j_gene: TRBJ1-6
CDR3aa: CASFRGGSGSNSPLHF
CDR3nt: TGTGCCAGCTTCCGAGGGGGCTCAGGGAGTAATTCACCCCTCCACTTT

v_gene: TRBV4-3
abundance: .
d_gene: .
j_gene: TRBJ2-1
CDR3aa: CASSQDRRTYNERFF
CDR3nt: TGCGCCAGCAGCCAAGACAGGAGGACCTACAATGAGCGGTTCTTC

v_gene: TRBV9
abundance: .
d_gene: TRBD2
j_gene: TRBJ2-7
CDR3aa: CASSVNKAGKRDEQYF
CDR3nt: TGTGCCAGCAGCGTAAATAAAGCGGGGAAACGCGACGAGCAGTACTTC

v_gene: TRBV5-4
abundance: .
d_gene: .
j_gene: TRBJ1-1
CDR3aa: CASSPDYTEAFF
CDR3nt: TGTGCCAGCAGCCCCGATTACACTGAAGCTTTCTTT

v_gene: TRBV4-3
abundance: .
d_gene: .
j_gene: TRBJ2-5
CDR3aa: CASSQDISQETQYF
CDR3nt: TGCGCCAGCAGCCAAGATATTAGTCAAGAGACCCAGTACTTC

v_gene: TRBV18
abundance: .
d_gene: TRBD1
j_gene: TRBJ2-7
CDR3aa: CASSTTGEVYEQYF
CDR3nt: TGTGCCAGCTCTACGACAGGGGAGGTCTACGAGCAGTACTTC

v_gene: TRBV7-6
abundance: .
d_gene: .
j_gene: TRBJ2-1
CDR3aa: CASSPSGYVNEQFF
CDR3nt: TGTGCCAGCAGCCCATCCGGGTACGTGAATGAGCAGTTCTTC

v_gene: TRBV6-6
abundance: few
d_gene: .
j_gene: TRBJ1-5
CDR3aa: CASSYPVQPQHF
CDR3nt: TGTGCCAGCAGTTACCCCGTGCAGCCCCAGCATTTT

v_gene: TRBV5-1
abundance: .
d_gene: .
j_gene: TRBJ1-4
CDR3aa: CASSPRDPNEKLFF
CDR3nt: TGCGCCAGCAGCCCCCGGGACCCTAATGAAAAACTGTTTTTT

v_gene: TRBV19
abundance: .
d_gene: TRBD1
j_gene: TRBJ1-5
CDR3aa: CASSGTGGNQPQHF
CDR3nt: TGTGCCAGTAGTGGGACAGGTGGCAATCAGCCCCAGCATTTT

v_gene: TRBV27
abundance: few
d_gene: .
j_gene: TRBJ1-6
CDR3aa: CASSLWSVADNSPLHF
CDR3nt: TGTGCCAGCAGTTTATGGTCCGTGGCGGATAATTCACCCCTCCACTTT

v_gene: TRBV6-2/TRBV6-3
abundance: .
d_gene: .
j_gene: TRBJ1-5
CDR3aa: CASSPSIGGLSNQPQHF
CDR3nt: TGTGCCAGCAGCCCTTCTATAGGGGGACTCTCGAATCAGCCCCAGCATTTT

v_gene: TRBV5-5
abundance: .
d_gene: .
j_gene: TRBJ2-2
CDR3aa: CASSPFDTGELFF
CDR3nt: TGTGCCAGCAGCCCGTTTGACACCGGGGAGCTGTTTTTT

v_gene: TRBV19
abundance: .
d_gene: TRBD2
j_gene: TRBJ2-1
CDR3aa: CASSIGLAGGYYNEQFF
CDR3nt: TGTGCCAGTAGTATAGGACTAGCGGGGGGGTATTACAATGAGCAGTTCTTC

v_gene: TRBV5-1
abundance: .
d_gene: .
j_gene: TRBJ1-2
CDR3aa: CASSLVGQGFTYGYTF
CDR3nt: TGCGCCAGCAGCTTGGTAGGGCAGGGCTTCACCTATGGCTACACCTTC

v_gene: TRBV19
abundance: .
d_gene: TRBD1
j_gene: TRBJ2-1
CDR3aa: CASTPRRQGANEQFF
CDR3nt: TGTGCCAGTACCCCTCGGAGGCAGGGGGCGAATGAGCAGTTCTTC

v_gene: TRBV5-4
abundance: .
d_gene: TRBD1
j_gene: TRBJ1-6
CDR3aa: CASSLGDRGNSPLHF
CDR3nt: TGTGCCAGCAGCTTGGGGGACAGGGGTAATTCACCCCTCCACTTT

v_gene: TRBV5-5
abundance: .
d_gene: .
j_gene: TRBJ1-2
CDR3aa: CASSEGPSPPFNYGYTF
CDR3nt: TGTGCCAGCAGCGAAGGGCCTTCACCCCCCTTTAACTATGGCTACACCTTC

v_gene: TRBV12-5
abundance: .
d_gene: .
j_gene: TRBJ1-1
CDR3aa: CASGLLGSEAFF
CDR3nt: TGTGCTAGTGGTTTGTTGGGTTCCGAAGCTTTCTTT

v_gene: TRBV5-5
abundance: .
d_gene: TRBD2
j_gene: TRBJ2-1
CDR3aa: CASSFQAGARTNEQFF
CDR3nt: TGTGCCAGCAGCTTTCAAGCGGGAGCCAGAACCAATGAGCAGTTCTTC

v_gene: TRBV6-2/TRBV6-3
abundance: .
d_gene: TRBD2
j_gene: TRBJ2-5
CDR3aa: CASSYSLGLAGDRETQYF
CDR3nt: TGTGCCAGCAGTTACTCCCTCGGACTAGCGGGGGATCGGGAGACCCAGTACTTC

v_gene: TRBV25-1
abundance: few
d_gene: .
j_gene: TRBJ1-1
CDR3aa: CASRTGGNTEAFF
CDR3nt: TGTGCCAGCAGGACAGGAGGGAACACTGAAGCTTTCTTT

v_gene: TRBV24-1
abundance: .
d_gene: TRBD1
j_gene: TRBJ1-6
CDR3aa: CATSEQTGLGSPLHF
CDR3nt: TGTGCCACCAGTGAGCAGACAGGGTTGGGTTCACCCCTCCACTTT

v_gene: TRBV13
abundance: .
d_gene: TRBD1
j_gene: TRBJ1-2
CDR3aa: CASSPRGWDRGNMHGYTF
CDR3nt: TGTGCCAGCAGCCCTAGGGGGTGGGACAGGGGTAATATGCATGGCTACACCTTC

v_gene: TRBV2
abundance: .
d_gene: TRBD1
j_gene: TRBJ2-3
CDR3aa: CASSGGQTLHFTDTQYF
CDR3nt: TGTGCCAGCAGTGGGGGACAGACTCTACACTTCACAGATACGCAGTATTTT

v_gene: TRBV2
abundance: .
d_gene: TRBD2
j_gene: TRBJ2-5
CDR3aa: CASKQRGGETQYF
CDR3nt: TGTGCCAGCAAACAGCGGGGGGGAGAGACCCAGTACTTC

v_gene: TRBV24-1
abundance: .
d_gene: .
j_gene: TRBJ2-1
CDR3aa: CATSDLQGNEQFF
CDR3nt: TGTGCCACCAGTGATTTGCAGGGCAATGAGCAGTTCTTC

v_gene: TRBV19
abundance: once
d_gene: .
j_gene: TRBJ2-7
CDR3aa: CASSTYGQIYEQYF
CDR3nt: TGTGCCAGTAGTACCTACGGACAGATATACGAGCAGTACTTC

v_gene: TRBV4-3
abundance: .
d_gene: TRBD2
j_gene: TRBJ2-3
CDR3aa: CASSMTSGNTDTQYF
CDR3nt: TGCGCCAGCAGTATGACTAGCGGGAACACAGATACGCAGTATTTT

v_gene: TRBV28
abundance: many
d_gene: TRBD1
j_gene: TRBJ1-5
CDR3aa: CASRPTGGSQPQHF
CDR3nt: TGTGCCAGCAGGCCGACAGGGGGTAGCCAGCCCCAGCATTTT

v_gene: TRBV9
abundance: few
d_gene: TRBD1
j_gene: TRBJ1-5
CDR3aa: CASSVRTGSSNQPQHF
CDR3nt: TGTGCCAGCAGCGTAAGGACAGGGTCTAGCAATCAGCCCCAGCATTTT

v_gene: TRBV18
abundance: .
d_gene: .
j_gene: TRBJ2-1
CDR3aa: CASSPPGRGEGYQFF
CDR3nt: TGTGCCAGCTCACCTCCGGGACGAGGTGAGGGTTATCAGTTCTTC

v_gene: TRBV7-2
abundance: .
d_gene: .
j_gene: TRBJ2-1
CDR3aa: CASSPRVQVGGMFF
CDR3nt: TGTGCCAGCAGCCCTAGGGTCCAGGTTGGGGGTATGTTCTTC

v_gene: TRBV2
abundance: .
d_gene: .
j_gene: TRBJ1-2
CDR3aa: CASSERQNSLNYGYTF
CDR3nt: TGTGCCAGCAGTGAGCGACAGAATTCATTAAACTATGGCTACACCTTC

v_gene: TRBV2
abundance: .
d_gene: TRBD1
j_gene: TRBJ1-2
CDR3aa: CASSGDRGTNYGYTF
CDR3nt: TGTGCCAGCAGTGGGGACAGGGGCACTAACTATGGCTACACCTTC

v_gene: TRBV19
abundance: .
d_gene: .
j_gene: TRBJ2-7
CDR3aa: CASSIEGSGPYEQYF
CDR3nt: TGTGCCAGTAGTATAGAGGGGAGCGGTCCCTACGAGCAGTACTTC